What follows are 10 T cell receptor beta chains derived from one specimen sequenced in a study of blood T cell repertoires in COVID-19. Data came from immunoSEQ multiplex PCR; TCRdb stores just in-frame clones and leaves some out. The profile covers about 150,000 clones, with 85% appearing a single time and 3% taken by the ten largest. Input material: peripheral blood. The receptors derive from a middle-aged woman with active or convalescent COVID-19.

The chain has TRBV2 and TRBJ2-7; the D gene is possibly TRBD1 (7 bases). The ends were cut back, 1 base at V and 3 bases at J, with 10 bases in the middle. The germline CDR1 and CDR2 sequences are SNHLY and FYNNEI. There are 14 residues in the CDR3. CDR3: CASSEGQGGYEQYF. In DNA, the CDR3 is TGTGCCAGCAGTGAAGGACAGGGAGGCTACGAGCAGTACTTC.

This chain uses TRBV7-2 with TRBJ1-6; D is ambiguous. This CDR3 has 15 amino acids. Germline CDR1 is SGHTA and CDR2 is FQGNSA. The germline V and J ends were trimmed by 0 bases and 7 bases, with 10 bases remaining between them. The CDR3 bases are TGTGCCAGCAGCTTAGCGGGCCATGGGAATTCACCCCTCCACTTT. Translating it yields CASSLAGHGNSPLHF.

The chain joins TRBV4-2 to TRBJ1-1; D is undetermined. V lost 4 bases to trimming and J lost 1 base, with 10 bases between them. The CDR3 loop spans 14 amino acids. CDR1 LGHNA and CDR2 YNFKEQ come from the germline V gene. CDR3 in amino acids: CASSLEGWNTEAFF. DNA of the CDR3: TGTGCCAGCAGCCTGGAGGGATGGAACACTGAAGCTTTCTTT.

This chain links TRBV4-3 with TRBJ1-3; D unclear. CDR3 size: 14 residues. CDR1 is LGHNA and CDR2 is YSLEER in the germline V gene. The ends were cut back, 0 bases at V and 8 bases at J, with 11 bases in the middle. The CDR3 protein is CASSQDKLGDTIYF. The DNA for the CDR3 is TGCGCCAGCAGCCAAGATAAACTGGGAGACACCATATATTTT.

The CDR3 loop is CASSEGTGQVGTEAFF. Here the CDR3 DNA reads TGTGCCAGCAGTGAGGGTACAGGACAGGTGGGCACTGAAGCTTTCTTT. V usage is TRBV6-1 and J usage is TRBJ1-1; 7 bases are shared with TRBD1. Trimming cost V 3 bases and J 4 bases; bases outside gene matches: 11. Germline V CDR1 and CDR2: MNHNS, SASEGT. The CDR3 is 16 amino acids.

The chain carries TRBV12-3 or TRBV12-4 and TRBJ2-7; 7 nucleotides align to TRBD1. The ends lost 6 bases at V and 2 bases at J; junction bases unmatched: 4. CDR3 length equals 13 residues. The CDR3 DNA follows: TGTGCCAGCAGAGAGACAGGGACCTACGAGCAGTACTTC. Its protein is CASRETGTYEQYF.

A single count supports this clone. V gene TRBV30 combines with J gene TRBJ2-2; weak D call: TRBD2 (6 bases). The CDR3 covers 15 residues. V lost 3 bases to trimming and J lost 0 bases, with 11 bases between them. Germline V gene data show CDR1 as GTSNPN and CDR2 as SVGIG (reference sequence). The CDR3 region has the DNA TGTGCCTGGAGCGGGGGTAGCGCGAACACCGGGGAGCTGTTTTTT. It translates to CAWSGGSANTGELFF.

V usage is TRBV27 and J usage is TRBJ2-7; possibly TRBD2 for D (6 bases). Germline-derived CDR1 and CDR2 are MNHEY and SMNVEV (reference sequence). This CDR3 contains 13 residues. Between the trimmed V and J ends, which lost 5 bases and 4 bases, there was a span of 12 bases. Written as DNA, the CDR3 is TGTGCCAGCAGTGCGGGAAGGCGGTACGAGCAGTACTTC. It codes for CASSAGRRYEQYF.

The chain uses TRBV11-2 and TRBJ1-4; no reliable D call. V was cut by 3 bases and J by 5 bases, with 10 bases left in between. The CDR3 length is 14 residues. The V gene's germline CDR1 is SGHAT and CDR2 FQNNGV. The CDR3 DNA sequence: TGTGCCAGCAGCTTGGGCCGTTTGAATGAAAAACTGTTTTTT. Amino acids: CASSLGRLNEKLFF.

CDR3 amino acids: CASSQEGEGNYEQYF. The CDR3 nucleotides are TGTGCCAGCAGCCAAGAAGGGGAGGGGAACTACGAGCAGTACTTC. The gene calls are TRBV3-1 (or the pseudogene TRBV3-2) and TRBJ2-7, with TRBD2 matching over 7 bases. V was clipped by 0 bases and J by 3 bases; unmatched bases: 5. Germline values: CDR1 LGHDT, CDR2 YNNKEL (reference sequence). The CDR3 spans 15 residues.